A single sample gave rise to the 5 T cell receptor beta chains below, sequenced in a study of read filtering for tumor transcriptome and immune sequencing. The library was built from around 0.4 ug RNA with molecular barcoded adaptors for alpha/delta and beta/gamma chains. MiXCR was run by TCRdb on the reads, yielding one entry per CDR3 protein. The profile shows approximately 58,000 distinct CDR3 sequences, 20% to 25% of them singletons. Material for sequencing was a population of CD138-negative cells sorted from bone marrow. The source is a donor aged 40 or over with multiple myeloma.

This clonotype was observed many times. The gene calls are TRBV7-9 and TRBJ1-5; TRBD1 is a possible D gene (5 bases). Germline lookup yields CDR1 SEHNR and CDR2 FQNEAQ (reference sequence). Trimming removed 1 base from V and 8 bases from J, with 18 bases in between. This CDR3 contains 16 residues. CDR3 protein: CASSLGSAGQAEPQHF. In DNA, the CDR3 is TGTGCCAGCAGCTTAGGATCTGCAGGGCAAGCTGAGCCCCAGCATTTT.

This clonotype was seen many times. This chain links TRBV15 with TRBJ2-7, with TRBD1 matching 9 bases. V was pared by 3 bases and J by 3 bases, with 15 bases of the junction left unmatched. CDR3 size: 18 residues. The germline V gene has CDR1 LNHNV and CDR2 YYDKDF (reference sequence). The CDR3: CATSSESLTGGLFYEQYF. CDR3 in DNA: TGTGCCACCAGCAGTGAATCCCTTACAGGGGGCTTATTCTACGAGCAGTACTTC.

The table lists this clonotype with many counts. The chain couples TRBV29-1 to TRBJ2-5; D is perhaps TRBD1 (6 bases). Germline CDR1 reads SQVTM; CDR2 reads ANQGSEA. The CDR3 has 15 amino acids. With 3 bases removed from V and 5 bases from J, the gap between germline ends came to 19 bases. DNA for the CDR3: TGCAGCGTTGAGGCGGACAGCACCGCCTGGGAGACCCAGTACTTC. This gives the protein CSVEADSTAWETQYF.

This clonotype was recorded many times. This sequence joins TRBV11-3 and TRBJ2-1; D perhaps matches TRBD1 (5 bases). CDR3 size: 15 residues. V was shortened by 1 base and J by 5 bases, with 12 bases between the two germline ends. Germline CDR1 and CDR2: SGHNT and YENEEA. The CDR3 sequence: CASSLVGRAHNEQFF. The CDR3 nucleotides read TGTGCCAGCAGCTTAGTGGGGCGCGCGCACAATGAGCAGTTCTTC. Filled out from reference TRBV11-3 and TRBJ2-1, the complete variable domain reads EAGVVQSPRYKIIEKKQPVAFWCNPISGHNTLYWYLQNLGQGPELLIRYENEEAVDDSQLPKDRFSAERLKGVDSTLKIQPAELGDSAVYLCASSLVGRAHNEQFFGPGTRLTVL.

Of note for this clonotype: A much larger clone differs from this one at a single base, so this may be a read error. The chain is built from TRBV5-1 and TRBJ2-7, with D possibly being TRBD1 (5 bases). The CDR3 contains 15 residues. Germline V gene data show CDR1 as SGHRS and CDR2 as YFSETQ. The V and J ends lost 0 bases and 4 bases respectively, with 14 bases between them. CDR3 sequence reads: CASSLAPGFAYEQYF. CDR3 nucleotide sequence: TGCGCCAGCAGCTTGGCCCCAGGGTTTGCGTACGAGCAGTACTTC.